The 16 T cell receptor beta chains given below trace back to one sample, sequenced in a study of blood T cell repertoires in COVID-19. The data were produced by immunoSEQ multiplex PCR, yet TCRdb's version contains in-frame clones alone and is incomplete. The data contain about 140,000 clones, 60% to 85% of them singletons. Sequences were obtained from peripheral blood. These receptors came from a woman at least 80 years old with active or convalescent COVID-19.

The chain employs TRBV2 and TRBJ1-2; TRBD1 aligns across 11 bases. The CDR3 extends over 17 amino acids. In germline, CDR1 is SNHLY, CDR2 FYNNEI. V gave up 8 bases and J gave up 2 bases; unmatched junction bases: 13. Here the CDR3 reads CASGTSWDRGTNYGYTF. CDR3 DNA sequence: TGTGCCAGCGGGACGTCCTGGGACAGGGGGACAAACTATGGCTACACCTTC.

This clone was seen a handful of times. The chain carries TRBV2 and TRBJ2-5, with 8 bases fitting TRBD1. CDR1 is SNHLY and CDR2 is FYNNEI in the germline V gene. J lost 4 bases, V lost 7 bases, and 5 bases had no gene match. This CDR3 comprises 13 residues. This chain's CDR3 is CASKGQVGETQYF. In nucleotides, the CDR3 is TGTGCCAGCAAGGGACAGGTGGGAGAGACCCAGTACTTC.

The chain uses TRBV2 and TRBJ2-1, with TRBD2 matching over 9 bases. Germline CDR1 SNHLY, CDR2 FYNNEI. The CDR3 loop spans 15 amino acids. V trimming: 4 bases; J trimming: 2 bases; junction bases outside the gene matches: 3. This CDR3 reads CASSGAGGAYNEQFF. CDR3 nucleotide sequence: TGTGCCAGCAGTGGGGCGGGGGGGGCCTACAATGAGCAGTTCTTC.

This chain uses TRBV7-6 with TRBJ2-1; TRBD2 matches 11 bases. Germline CDR1 and CDR2: SGHVS and FNYEAQ. This CDR3 has 17 residues. Trimming cost V 0 bases and J 8 bases; bases outside gene matches: 9. DNA for the CDR3: TGTGCCAGCAGCTTAGCGTCTAGCGGGGGGAGTTTCTATGAGCAGTTCTTC. Translation: CASSLASSGGSFYEQFF.

The chain links TRBV4-3 to TRBJ2-1; D may be TRBD1 (6 bases). Germline lookup yields CDR1 LGHNA and CDR2 YSLEER. There are 15 residues in the CDR3. V gave up 6 bases and J gave up 10 bases, with 22 bases separating them. This CDR3 reads CASRHDRWGSREQFF. For the CDR3, the DNA is TGCGCCAGCAGACATGACAGGTGGGGCTCGAGGGAGCAGTTCTTC.

The CDR3 loop reads CASSLIRGYEQYF. The CDR3 nucleotides read TGTGCCAGCAGCTTGATTAGAGGCTACGAGCAGTACTTC. The chain links TRBV13 to TRBJ2-7, with unresolved D. There are 13 residues in the CDR3. In germline, CDR1 is PRHDT, CDR2 FYEKMQ (reference sequence). Trimming pared 3 bases from V and 3 bases from J, leaving 9 bases between.

The rearrangement uses TRBV5-4 and TRBJ2-3; D is possibly TRBD2 (5 bases). Germline V CDR1 and CDR2: SGHNT, YYREEE (reference sequence). The V end lost 4 bases, the J end lost 2 bases, and 23 bases lay between the germline ends. This CDR3 region has 18 residues. This CDR3 reads CASSNRLGASPSTDTQYF. Written as DNA, the CDR3 is TGTGCCAGCAGCAATAGACTGGGAGCTAGCCCCTCCACAGATACGCAGTATTTT.

This sequence joins TRBV2 and TRBJ1-4; weak D call: TRBD1 (5 bases). Germline V gene lookup returns CDR1 SNHLY and CDR2 FYNNEI. This CDR3 spans 15 amino acids. Deletions cut 2 bases from V and 2 bases from J, with 9 bases between. CDR3 loop: CASSEIQGTNEKLFF. The CDR3 DNA reads TGTGCCAGCAGTGAAATTCAGGGTACTAATGAAAAACTGTTTTTT. The full variable domain, rest sourced from reference TRBV2 and TRBJ1-4, is EPEVTQTPSHQVTQMGQEVILRCVPISNHLYFYWYRQILGQKVEFLVSFYNNEISEKSEIFDDQFSVERPDGSNFTLKIRSTKLEDSAMYFCASSEIQGTNEKLFFGSGTQLSVL.

The CDR3 reads CASSLAGNPEAFF. The CDR3 DNA follows: TGTGCCAGCAGCTTGGCGGGGAATCCTGAAGCTTTCTTT. The rearrangement uses TRBV5-4 and TRBJ1-1; D is unclear. CDR1 is SGHNT and CDR2 is YYREEE in the germline V gene (reference sequence). Trimming left V 0 bases short and J 6 bases short, with 9 bases between. This CDR3 is built from 13 residues.

In nucleotides, the CDR3 is TGTGCCAGCACGGACAGGGGAGGGACCGGGGAGCTGTTTTTT. Translation: CASTDRGGTGELFF. V is TRBV2 and J is TRBJ2-2; 9 positions agree with TRBD1. V trimming: 7 bases; J trimming: 5 bases; junction bases outside the gene matches: 5. The CDR3 spans 14 residues. From germline, CDR1 is SNHLY and CDR2 FYNNEI. Variable domain in full (rest from reference TRBV2 and TRBJ2-2): EPEVTQTPSHQVTQMGQEVILRCVPISNHLYFYWYRQILGQKVEFLVSFYNNEISEKSEIFDDQFSVERPDGSNFTLKIRSTKLEDSAMYFCASTDRGGTGELFFGEGSRLTVL.

The V and J genes are TRBV5-4 and TRBJ2-1; 8 bases agree with TRBD2. This CDR3 contains 15 residues. After removal of 4 bases from V and 2 bases from J, the junction contained 5 bases not matched to a gene. Germline assignment: CDR1 SGHNT and CDR2 YYREEE (reference sequence). The DNA for the CDR3 is TGTGCCAGCAGCCCGGGACTAGTTACCTACAATGAGCAGTTCTTC. It yields the protein CASSPGLVTYNEQFF. Combining the CDR3 with reference TRBV5-4 and TRBJ2-1 gives the whole variable domain ETGVTQSPTHLIKTRGQQVTLRCSSQSGHNTVSWYQQALGQGPQFIFQYYREEENGRGNFPPRFSGLQFPNYSSELNVNALELDDSALYLCASSPGLVTYNEQFFGPGTRLTVL.

The chain links TRBV24-1 to TRBJ2-7, with D possibly TRBD1 on 5 matching bases. CDR3 length equals 14 residues. V dropped 3 bases and J dropped 5 bases, with 13 bases sitting between them. Per the germline V gene, CDR1 is KGHDR and CDR2 is SFDVKD. The CDR3 spells CATSDPKRGNEQYF. CDR3 coding DNA: TGTGCCACCAGTGATCCAAAAAGGGGAAACGAGCAGTACTTC.

The chain joins TRBV27 to TRBJ2-5; TRBD1 aligns across 7 bases. Germline loops: CDR1 MNHEY, CDR2 SMNVEV (reference sequence). The trim removed 6 bases at V and 6 bases at J, leaving 7 bases unmatched. The CDR3 sequence is 13 residues long. The CDR3 reads CASRDRTVKTQYF. CDR3 in DNA: TGTGCCAGCAGGGACAGGACAGTAAAGACCCAGTACTTC.

The CDR3 spells CAWRPPSSYNSPLHF. CDR3 nucleotides: TGTGCCTGGAGACCCCCCAGCTCCTATAATTCACCCCTCCACTTT. This sequence joins TRBV30 and TRBJ1-6, with no clear D. This CDR3 spans 15 amino acids. In germline, CDR1 is GTSNPN, CDR2 SVGIG (reference sequence). Trimming shortened V by 3 bases and J by 0 bases, and 9 bases separated the two germline ends.

The V call is TRBV18, the J call TRBJ1-2; tentative D call: TRBD1 (6 bases). From germline, CDR1 is KGHSH and CDR2 LQKENI. Trimming stripped 3 bases from V and 8 bases from J, with 13 bases between. The CDR3 loop spans 13 amino acids. The CDR3 region is CASSPRQAVGYTF. CDR3 bases: TGTGCCAGCTCACCGAGACAGGCGGTGGGCTACACCTTC.

This clone showed up just a few times. The V and J genes are TRBV5-4 and TRBJ1-2; D ambiguous. Deletions cut 4 bases from V and 2 bases from J, with 12 bases between. This CDR3 has 14 residues. In germline, CDR1 is SGHNT, CDR2 YYREEE (reference sequence). CDR3: CASSTRTANYGYTF. CDR3 sequence (DNA): TGTGCCAGCAGCACTAGGACGGCGAACTATGGCTACACCTTC.